These 27 T cell receptor beta chains were sequenced from one sample in a study of cytomegalovirus exposure and HLA in healthy donors. Primers included in the PCR were 60 Vbeta and 13 Jbeta primers. Clones were read by immunoSEQ multiplex PCR, and TCRdb kept only the in-frame ones, dropping some. The data contain approximately 220,000 clones, about 74% of them singletons. Sequencing was performed on PBMCs. All receptors derive from a woman aged 25 to 45 in good health and CMV-seronegative.

V gene TRBV19 combines with J gene TRBJ2-7, with 7 nucleotides matching TRBD1. Germline V gene lookup returns CDR1 LNHDA and CDR2 SQIVND (reference sequence). The CDR3 is 15 residues long. V lost 4 bases, J lost 2 bases, and 8 bases stayed unmatched. The CDR3 spells CASSRGDSATYEQYF. The CDR3 region has the DNA TGTGCCAGTAGTAGAGGGGACAGCGCCACCTACGAGCAGTACTTC.

The gene calls are TRBV7-2 and TRBJ2-7; 10 nucleotides align to TRBD2. The CDR3 consists of 15 residues. J lost 13 bases, V lost 2 bases, and 14 bases had no gene match. CDR1 and CDR2 from the germline V gene are SGHTA and FQGNSA. The DNA of the CDR3 is TGTGCCAGCAGCTTATCCTCTAGCGGGGGCATCGCGCTATACTTC. As protein: CASSLSSSGGIALYF.

The rearrangement uses TRBV14 and TRBJ2-3; D gene uncertain. Trimming took 0 bases from V and 2 from J, leaving 15 bases between them. The CDR3 covers 17 residues. Germline-derived CDR1 and CDR2 are SGHDN and FVKESK. The CDR3 DNA reads as TGTGCCAGCAGCCAAGAGATCGGCGGCTTTCCCACAGATACGCAGTATTTT. Protein sequence: CASSQEIGGFPTDTQYF.

This chain connects TRBV28 to TRBJ2-2; 8 nucleotides line up with TRBD1. Trimming took 11 bases from V and 1 from J; bases not matched to a gene: 0. The CDR3 length is 12 residues. The germline V gene has CDR1 MDHEN and CDR2 SYDVKM. CDR3 sequence reads: CAGTGNTGELFF. For the CDR3, the DNA is TGTGCCGGGACAGGGAACACCGGGGAGCTGTTTTTT.

A single count supports this clone. The chain joins TRBV29-1 to TRBJ1-2; a possible D gene is TRBD1 (6 bases). CDR1 and CDR2 from the germline V gene are SQVTM and ANQGSEA. With 7 bases removed from V and 0 bases from J, the gap between germline ends came to 18 bases. CDR3 length: 15 amino acids. The CDR3 sequence is CSAKSNRVTNYGYTF. The CDR3 DNA follows: TGCAGCGCAAAGTCCAACAGGGTTACTAACTATGGCTACACCTTC.

For the CDR3, the DNA is TGTGCCAGCAGCTTAGGGGGCGGGACCTACTACAATGAGCAGTTCTTC. This gives the protein CASSLGGGTYYNEQFF. The rearrangement uses TRBV13 and TRBJ2-1; D is perhaps TRBD2 (6 bases). Trimming took 0 bases from V and 3 from J, leaving 12 bases between them. The CDR3 loop spans 16 amino acids. Germline V gene lookup returns CDR1 PRHDT and CDR2 FYEKMQ (reference sequence).

The chain carries TRBV5-4 and TRBJ1-2; possibly TRBD1 for D (6 bases). The CDR3 totals 15 residues. V was cut by 3 bases and J by 6 bases, with 18 bases left in between. Germline lookup yields CDR1 SGHNT and CDR2 YYREEE (reference sequence). The CDR3 reads CASSSPRQAEHGYTF. In DNA, the CDR3 is TGTGCCAGCAGCTCCCCGAGACAGGCGGAGCATGGCTACACCTTC.

The chain uses TRBV4-1 and TRBJ2-3, with 10 nucleotides matching TRBD2. J lost 2 bases, V lost 3 bases, and 2 bases had no gene match. The CDR3 extends over 15 amino acids. Germline CDR1 is MGHRA and CDR2 is YSYEKL. CDR3 sequence: CASSHGLADTDTQYF. CDR3 bases: TGCGCCAGCAGCCACGGACTAGCGGACACAGATACGCAGTATTTT.

This clone appeared a single time. The rearrangement joins TRBV2 to TRBJ1-2, with 7 bases matching TRBD1. This CDR3 is 13 amino acids long. Germline V CDR1 and CDR2: SNHLY, FYNNEI. The trim removed 3 bases at V and 8 bases at J, leaving 6 bases unmatched. CDR3 sequence reads: CASSELRTGGYTF. As DNA, the CDR3 is TGTGCCAGCAGTGAGCTTAGGACAGGAGGCTACACCTTC.

This clone turned up a few times. The CDR3 does not end in the conserved phenylalanine or tryptophan, so this is likely a read error. This chain links TRBV6-1 with TRBJ1-2, with 7 bases fitting TRBD1. V trimming: 5 bases; J trimming: 7 bases; junction bases outside the gene matches: 4. In germline, CDR1 is MNHNS, CDR2 SASEGT. The CDR3 contains 12 residues. For the CDR3, the DNA is TGTGCCAGCAGTTCCGGGACAGCTGGCTACACCTTG. Translating it yields CASSSGTAGYTL.

The chain has TRBV7-8 and TRBJ2-2; 14 nucleotides align to TRBD2. The germline V gene encodes CDR1 SGHVS and CDR2 FQNEAQ. V trimming: 5 bases; J trimming: 6 bases; junction bases outside the gene matches: 11. The CDR3 totals 18 residues. CDR3 nucleotides: TGTGCCAGCAGCCCGAGGGGACTAGCGGGAGTCCTACCCGGGGAGCTGTTTTTT. Translated, it gives CASSPRGLAGVLPGELFF.

The chain has TRBV2 and TRBJ1-3; TRBD1 matches 9 bases. With V trimmed by 5 bases and J by 8 bases, 7 bases remained unmatched. Germline V gene lookup returns CDR1 SNHLY and CDR2 FYNNEI. The CDR3 has 14 residues. CDR3 in amino acids: CASSKDRGEDTIYF. The DNA of the CDR3 is TGTGCCAGCAGTAAAGACAGGGGGGAAGACACCATATATTTT.

The chain carries TRBV6-5 and TRBJ2-1; TRBD2 agrees at 12 bases. Germline loops: CDR1 MNHEY, CDR2 SVGAGI. This CDR3 spans 15 amino acids. V shed 6 bases and J 4 bases; nucleotides not matched to a gene: 4. The CDR3: CASSRLAGEYNEQFF. The CDR3 DNA follows: TGTGCCAGCAGCCGACTAGCGGGGGAGTACAATGAGCAGTTCTTC.

The J gene is TRBJ2-7, the V gene TRBV6-5; D not certain. V was clipped by 6 bases and J by 0 bases, with 3 bases between them. Germline CDR1 is MNHEY and CDR2 is SVGAGI. The CDR3 is 11 residues long. The CDR3 coding sequence is TGTGCCAGCAGCCACTCCTACGAGCAGTACTTC. Translating gives CASSHSYEQYF.

The chain uses TRBV9 and TRBJ2-7; D is possibly TRBD2 (6 bases). Germline-derived CDR1 and CDR2 are SGDLS and YYNGEE. The CDR3 totals 14 residues. V was shortened by 2 bases and J by 7 bases, with 16 bases between the two germline ends. The CDR3 sequence: CASSVANVGGEQYF. In nucleotides, the CDR3 is TGTGCCAGCAGCGTTGCAAACGTGGGGGGTGAGCAGTACTTC.

The rearrangement uses TRBV6-5 and TRBJ1-2; a weak D match, TRBD1 (6 bases). The CDR3 runs 14 residues. Deletions cut 5 bases from V and 2 bases from J, with 12 bases between. Germline CDR1 reads MNHEY; CDR2 reads SVGAGI. DNA of the CDR3: TGTGCCAGCAGTCTAAGAAGGGGGAACTATGGCTACACCTTC. Protein sequence: CASSLRRGNYGYTF.

Details on this clone: One end of the junction does not line up with germline, which may come from a read error. J is TRBJ1-5 and V is TRBV7-9; 9 positions agree with TRBD1. The CDR3 contains 15 residues. CDR1 and CDR2 from the germline V gene are SEHNR and FQNEAQ (reference sequence). The CDR3 is CASSPDRGGNQPQNF. For the CDR3, the DNA is TGTGCCAGCAGCCCAGACAGGGGGGGGAATCAGCCCCAGAATTTT.

The V and J genes are TRBV5-5 and TRBJ2-7; 11 bases map to TRBD2. Germline-derived CDR1 and CDR2 are SGHKS and YYEKEE (reference sequence). The CDR3 consists of 18 residues. V gave up 4 bases and J gave up 3 bases; unmatched junction bases: 15. The CDR3 DNA is TGTGCCAGCAGCCCCGGAGCCCTTACTAGCGGGAGATTCTACGAGCAGTACTTC. This gives the protein CASSPGALTSGRFYEQYF.

The chain uses TRBV4-1 and TRBJ1-2, with 7 bases identical to TRBD1. J lost 5 bases, V lost 2 bases, and 11 bases had no gene match. The germline V gene encodes CDR1 MGHRA and CDR2 YSYEKL. The CDR3 has 16 residues. The CDR3 region is CASSQTRDRDRYGYTF. In DNA form, the CDR3 reads TGCGCCAGCAGCCAAACCCGGGACAGAGATCGGTATGGCTACACCTTC.

The gene calls are TRBV27 and TRBJ2-5; 13 bases are shared with TRBD2. Gene TRBJ2-7 matches the end of the DNA better, so the J call may be wrong. CDR3 length equals 16 residues. Germline lookup yields CDR1 MNHEY and CDR2 SMNVEV (reference sequence). CDR3 loop: CASRRTSGRASYEQYF. In DNA, the CDR3 is TGTGCCAGCAGACGGACTAGCGGGAGAGCCTCCTACGAGCAGTACTTC.

This sequence joins TRBV9 and TRBJ1-1; no clear D. Between the trimmed V and J ends, which lost 0 bases and 8 bases, there was a span of 17 bases. Germline V gives CDR1 SGDLS, CDR2 YYNGEE. The CDR3 length is 15 residues. The CDR3 sequence is CASSVEAGGVGEAFF. The CDR3 DNA sequence: TGTGCCAGCAGCGTAGAAGCGGGCGGCGTTGGGGAAGCTTTCTTT. The full variable domain, in which reference TRBV9 and TRBJ1-1 provide the parts outside the CDR3, is DSGVTQTPKHLITATGQRVTLRCSPRSGDLSVYWYQQSLDQGLQFLIQYYNGEERAKGNILERFSAQQFPDLHSELNLSSLELGDSALYFCASSVEAGGVGEAFFGQGTRLTVV.

This clone was detected a few times. One end of the junction varies from germline; a read error may be responsible. CDR3 region: CSSSSWTSGNNEQFF. CDR3 DNA sequence: TGTTCCAGCAGCTCATGGACTAGCGGGAACAATGAGCAGTTCTTC. J is TRBJ2-1 and V is TRBV7-9, with 12 bases lining up with TRBD2. CDR3 length: 15 amino acids. Germline CDR1 is SEHNR and CDR2 is FQNEAQ (reference sequence).

The rearrangement joins TRBV7-8 to TRBJ2-7, with D possibly matching TRBD2 (5 bases). The length of the CDR3 is 15 residues. From germline, CDR1 is SGHVS and CDR2 FQNEAQ. V lost 1 base and J lost 2, with 12 bases in between. Written as DNA, the CDR3 is TGTGCCAGCAGCTTAGTTCCGGACTCTACCTACGAGCAGTACTTC. Translating it yields CASSLVPDSTYEQYF.

J is TRBJ1-4 and V is TRBV11-2; unclear D gene. This CDR3 has 16 amino acids. In germline, CDR1 is SGHAT, CDR2 FQNNGV. V was clipped by 1 base and J by 1 base, with 10 bases between them. The CDR3 coding sequence is TGTGCCAGCAGCTTAGCCATGACAAGAACTAATGAAAAACTGTTTTTT. Its translation is CASSLAMTRTNEKLFF.

The chain couples TRBV7-9 to TRBJ2-1; TRBD2 agrees at 8 bases. Trimming took 4 bases from V and 8 from J; bases not matched to a gene: 10. Germline V lookup: CDR1 SEHNR, CDR2 FQNEAQ (reference sequence). The CDR3 sequence is 15 residues long. Written as DNA, the CDR3 is TGTGCCAGCAGCTCTCTCCCGGGAGGGTCCCATGAGCAGTTCTTC. Protein sequence: CASSSLPGGSHEQFF.

The V gene is TRBV10-2, the J gene TRBJ1-1, with a possible D match to TRBD1 (5 bases). Trimming stripped 4 bases from V and 5 bases from J, with 14 bases between. Germline CDR1 is WSHSY and CDR2 is SAAADI. The CDR3 has 14 amino acids. The CDR3 reads CASSVEGRNTEAFF. The CDR3 DNA is TGCGCCAGCAGTGTCGAGGGGAGGAATACTGAAGCTTTCTTT.

This chain connects TRBV7-6 to TRBJ2-7, with D possibly matching TRBD2 (5 bases). Germline CDR1 SGHVS, CDR2 FNYEAQ. The V and J ends lost 4 bases and 2 bases respectively, with 9 bases between them. The CDR3 consists of 13 residues. CDR3 bases: TGTGCCAGCAGCTCTAGCCCCCCCTACGAGCAGTACTTC. Translated: CASSSSPPYEQYF.